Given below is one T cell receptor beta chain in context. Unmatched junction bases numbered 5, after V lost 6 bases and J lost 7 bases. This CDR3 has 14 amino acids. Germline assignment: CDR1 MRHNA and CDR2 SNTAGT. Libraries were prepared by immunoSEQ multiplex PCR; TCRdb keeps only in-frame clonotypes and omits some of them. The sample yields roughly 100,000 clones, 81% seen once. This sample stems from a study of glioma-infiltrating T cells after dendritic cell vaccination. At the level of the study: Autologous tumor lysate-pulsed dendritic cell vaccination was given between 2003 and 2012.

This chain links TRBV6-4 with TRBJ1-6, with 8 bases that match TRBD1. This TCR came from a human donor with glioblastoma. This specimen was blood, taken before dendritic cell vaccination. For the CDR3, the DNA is TGTGCCAGCAGCCGGACAGGGCTAAATTCACCCCTCCACTTT. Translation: CASSRTGLNSPLHF.